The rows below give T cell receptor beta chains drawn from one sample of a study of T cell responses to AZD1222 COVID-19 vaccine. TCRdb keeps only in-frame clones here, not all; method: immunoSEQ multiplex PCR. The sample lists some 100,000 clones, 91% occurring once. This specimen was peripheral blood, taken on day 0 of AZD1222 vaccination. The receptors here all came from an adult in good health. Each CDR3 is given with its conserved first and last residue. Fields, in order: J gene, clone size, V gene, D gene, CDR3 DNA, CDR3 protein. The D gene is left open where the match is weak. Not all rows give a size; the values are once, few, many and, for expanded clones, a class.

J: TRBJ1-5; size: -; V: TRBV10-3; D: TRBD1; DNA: TGTGCCTCCTCGGAGACAGGGACAGGGAGCAATCAGCCCCAGCATTTT; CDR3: CASSETGTGSNQPQHF
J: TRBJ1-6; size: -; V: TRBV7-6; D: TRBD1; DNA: TGTGCCAGCAGCTTAGGGGCAGGGGGGTATAATTCACCCCTCCACTTT; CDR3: CASSLGAGGYNSPLHF
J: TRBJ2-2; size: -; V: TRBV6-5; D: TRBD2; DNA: TGTGCCAGCAAAGTATTGCGGGAGTACACCGGGGAGCTGTTTTTT; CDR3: CASKVLREYTGELFF
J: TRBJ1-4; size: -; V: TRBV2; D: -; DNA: TGTGCCAGCAGTGACCCGAATCAGGGTCCCTATGAAAAACTGTTTTTT; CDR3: CASSDPNQGPYEKLFF
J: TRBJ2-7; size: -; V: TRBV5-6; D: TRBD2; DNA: TGTGCCAGCAGCTTAATAGCGGGAAGCCTCGAGCAGTACTTC; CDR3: CASSLIAGSLEQYF
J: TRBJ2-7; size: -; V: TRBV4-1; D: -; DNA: TGCGCCAGCAGCCACCCGACGGGGAGGAATCCCTACGAGCAGTACTTC; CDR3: CASSHPTGRNPYEQYF
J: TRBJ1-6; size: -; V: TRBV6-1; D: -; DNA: TGTGCCAGCAGTGAAGGCCAGGGGCGGTCACCCCTCCACTTT; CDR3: CASSEGQGRSPLHF
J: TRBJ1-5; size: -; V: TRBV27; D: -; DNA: TGTGCCATTCCGAGGGCGCAGCCCCAGCATTTT; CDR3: CAIPRAQPQHF
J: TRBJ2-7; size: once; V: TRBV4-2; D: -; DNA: TGTGCCAGCAGCCAAGGACTGGGCGAGCAGTACTTC; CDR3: CASSQGLGEQYF
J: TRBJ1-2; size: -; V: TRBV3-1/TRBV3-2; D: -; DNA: TGTGCCAGCAGCCAAGTGTCGGGGGATGTTGGCTACACCTTC; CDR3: CASSQVSGDVGYTF